A selection of T cell receptor beta chains follows, all from one sample in a study of T cell changes during pregnancy in multiple sclerosis. Sequenced by immunoSEQ multiplex PCR; TCRdb stores in-frame clones only, minus some. The sample lists about 70,000 clones; 92% were seen once. The specimen was peripheral blood, collected after pregnancy. These receptors were taken from a female donor with multiple sclerosis, enrolled in a pregnancy study. Each CDR3 is given with its conserved first and last residue. Fields, in order: V gene, clone size, D gene, J gene, CDR3 DNA, CDR3 protein. D genes are given only for firm matches. The size entry is marked missing in some rows and otherwise reads once, few, many or a size class.

TRBV19	.	TRBD2	TRBJ2-2	TGTGCCAGTAGTATACCTGGACTAGCGGGAGCGTCTTCCCCCGGGGAGCTGTTTTTT	CASSIPGLAGASSPGELFF
TRBV18	.	.	TRBJ1-4	TGTGCCAGCTCACCATTGTTCGGGACAACTAATGAAAAACTGTTTTTT	CASSPLFGTTNEKLFF
TRBV19	.	TRBD2	TRBJ2-6	TGTGCCAGTAGTAAAATAGCGGGAGCTGGGGCCAACGTCCTGACTTTC	CASSKIAGAGANVLTF
TRBV7-9	.	TRBD2	TRBJ2-3	TGTGCCAGCAGCCCCGGGACTAGCGGACTCACAGATACGCAGTATTTT	CASSPGTSGLTDTQYF
TRBV6-1	.	.	TRBJ2-5	TGTGCCAGCAGGGAAGGGACTCTCCAAGAGACCCAGTACTTC	CASREGTLQETQYF
TRBV4-1	.	.	TRBJ1-4	TGCGCCAGCAGCCAAGACTTCGGGAGTGGAGAAAAACTGTTTTTT	CASSQDFGSGEKLFF
TRBV6-1	few	.	TRBJ1-1	TGTGCCACTAGACGGGAGATGAACACTGAAGCTTTCTTT	CATRREMNTEAFF
TRBV28	.	TRBD1	TRBJ1-1	TGTGCCAGCACGACTCCGGGACAGGGGGCTGGGAACACTGAAGCTTTCTTT	CASTTPGQGAGNTEAFF
TRBV25-1	.	TRBD1	TRBJ1-1	TGTGCCAGCAGTGACGCCAGGGGGAACCATGAAGCTTTCTTT	CASSDARGNHEAFF
TRBV19	.	TRBD1	TRBJ1-1	TGTGCCAGTAGTAGACTGACGGGGACAGATGAAGCTTTCTTT	CASSRLTGTDEAFF
TRBV21-1	.	.	TRBJ2-3	TGTGCCAGCAGCTCCCCGACCTCCGGGACAGGGGATCCAGATACGCAGTATTTT	CASSSPTSGTGDPDTQYF
TRBV4-1	.	.	TRBJ2-2	TGCGCCAGCAGCTTCACGGGTGGCACCGGGGAGCTGTTTTTT	CASSFTGGTGELFF
TRBV7-9	.	TRBD2	TRBJ2-2	TGTGCCAGCAGCTCCGGGACTAGCGGGAGTGGGGAGCTGTTTTTT	CASSSGTSGSGELFF
TRBV7-9	.	TRBD2	TRBJ2-1	TGTGCCAGCAGCTCCCGACTAGCGGGGTACAATGAGCAGTTCTTC	CASSSRLAGYNEQFF
TRBV30	.	TRBD2	TRBJ2-1	TGTGCCTGGAGTTTGGGCCTTGTCCCATCTAGCGGGTCCTACAATGAGCAGTTCTTC	CAWSLGLVPSSGSYNEQFF
TRBV19	.	TRBD2	TRBJ2-2	TGTGCCAGTAGTACATTAGCGGGCCCGAACACCGGGGAGCTGTTTTTT	CASSTLAGPNTGELFF
TRBV4-3	.	TRBD1	TRBJ2-5	TGCGCCAGCAGCCAAGATCCCCCCGGGACAGGGGGAGAGACCCAGTACTTC	CASSQDPPGTGGETQYF
TRBV5-1	.	TRBD2	TRBJ2-1	TGCGCCAGCAGCCTCGTCCTAGCGGACAATGAGCAGTTCTTC	CASSLVLADNEQFF
TRBV5-6	.	TRBD2	TRBJ2-1	TGTGCCAGCAGCTCCCTAGCGGGAGGGCTACTGCGCTACAATGAGCAGTTCTTC	CASSSLAGGLLRYNEQFF
TRBV5-5	.	TRBD1	TRBJ2-2	TGTGCCAGCAGCTCCAGGGGGCTTGTAGACACCGGGGAGCTGTTTTTT	CASSSRGLVDTGELFF
TRBV5-1	.	.	TRBJ1-4	TGCGCCAGCAGCACCGGCGGGAGTGGGAATGAAAAACTGTTTTTT	CASSTGGSGNEKLFF
TRBV10-3	.	TRBD1	TRBJ2-1	TGTGCCATCATGAGGACAGGGGGCGAAAAAGCTAATGAGCAGTTCTTC	CAIMRTGGEKANEQFF